The 4 T cell receptor beta chains reported below all come from one sample, sequenced in a study of CD8 T cells in ankylosing spondylitis. Via MiXCR, TCRdb re-called the 5' RACE reads, giving one row per CDR3 protein. Of around 150,000 distinct CDR3 sequences in the sample, roughly 12% were seen once. Sequencing was performed on blood, either unsorted or a sorted T cell fraction (not recorded which). The receptors derive from a male donor with ankylosing spondylitis or in good health (not recorded which).

The J gene is TRBJ2-7, the V gene TRBV27; D might be TRBD1 or TRBD2, each matching 6 bases. The CDR3 contains 14 residues. Germline CDR1 is MNHEY and CDR2 is SMNVEV (reference sequence). V dropped 2 bases and J dropped 3 bases, with 11 bases sitting between them. As DNA, the CDR3 is TGTGCCAGCAGTTTAGGGGGGCCTGACTACGAGCAGTACTTC. Protein: CASSLGGPDYEQYF.

This clonotype occurred once. A much larger clone sits a single nucleotide away, making a read error possible. The rearrangement links TRBV10-1 to TRBJ2-1; D perhaps matches TRBD2 (7 bases). V gave up 2 bases and J gave up 5 bases, with 10 bases separating them. Germline V gene data show CDR1 as WNHNN and CDR2 as SYGVQD (reference sequence). The CDR3 contains 14 residues. CDR3 sequence (DNA): TGCGCCAGCAGTGAGCCCGGGGGGCACAATGAGCAGTTCTTC. It specifies CASSEPGGHNEQFF.

This clonotype was recorded at least ten times. This sequence joins TRBV10-2 and TRBJ2-1, with a weak D call TRBD2 (6 bases). Germline CDR1 WSHSY, CDR2 SAAADI. The CDR3 has 14 amino acids. V was cut by 3 bases and J by 6 bases, with 12 bases left in between. In DNA form, the CDR3 reads TGCGCCAGCAGTGACAACGGGGGAGGCAATGAGCAGTTCTTC. Its protein is CASSDNGGGNEQFF.

The chain carries TRBV5-1 and TRBJ2-1; 7 nucleotides align to TRBD2. This CDR3 region has 13 residues. Losses at the gene ends were 4 bases for V and 7 bases for J; bases not matched to a gene: 5. Germline assignment: CDR1 SGHRS and CDR2 YFSETQ. Written as DNA, the CDR3 is TGCGCCAGCAGCCCCAGGGAGGGGAATGAGCAGTTCTTC. It is translated as CASSPREGNEQFF.